This record looks at one T cell receptor beta chain sequence and its context. The sample comes from a study of blood T cell repertoires in COVID-19. In the original processing: Reference gene primer amplification gave nucleated cell count estimates. The protocol was immunoSEQ multiplex PCR, while the TCRdb copy is restricted to in-frame clones and leaves out a portion. From that table come the V and J calls and clone size; the DNA was used to work out D and trimming. In the table there are about 260,000 clones, about 87% of which are singletons. V trimming: 4 bases; J trimming: 6 bases; junction bases outside the gene matches: 9. Germline lookup yields CDR1 MNHEY and CDR2 SVGAGI. CDR3 length equals 14 residues.

Sequences were obtained from PBMCs or T cells enriched from blood (not recorded which). The V call is TRBV6-5, the J call TRBJ2-7; 7 nucleotides agree with TRBD2. This clonotype was sampled from a woman aged 45 to 65 who had recovered from COVID-19. The CDR3 DNA follows: TGTGCCAGCAGTTGGAGGGGAGGGGATCGCGAGCAGTACTTC. Translation gives CASSWRGGDREQYF.